This entry features one TCR beta chain sequence. The CDR3 has 15 amino acids. Losses at the gene ends were 0 bases for V and 6 bases for J; bases not matched to a gene: 6. CDR1 is SGDLS and CDR2 is YYNGEE in the germline V gene. This sample is drawn from a study of OX40 agonist ivuxolimab in advanced cancers. Generated by immunoSEQ multiplex PCR, the TCRdb table keeps only in-frame clones and is missing some. The sample contains 30,000 or so clones, just over 90% of which appear only once. This specimen consisted of CD4+ or CD8+ T cells sorted from blood, obtained in a trial of the OX40 agonist ivuxolimab. The V and J genes are TRBV9 and TRBJ2-7; 10 nucleotides align to TRBD2. The sequence derives from an adult with an advanced solid tumor such as melanoma, head and neck, liver or kidney cancer. The CDR3 DNA sequence: TGTGCCAGCAGCGTAGAGGCTAGCGGGAGTAGCGAGCAGTACTTC. As protein: CASSVEASGSSEQYF. Full variable domain (missing parts from reference TRBV9 and TRBJ2-7): DSGVTQTPKHLITATGQRVTLRCSPRSGDLSVYWYQQSLDQGLQFLIQYYNGEERAKGNILERFSAQQFPDLHSELNLSSLELGDSALYFCASSVEASGSSEQYFGPGTRLTVT.